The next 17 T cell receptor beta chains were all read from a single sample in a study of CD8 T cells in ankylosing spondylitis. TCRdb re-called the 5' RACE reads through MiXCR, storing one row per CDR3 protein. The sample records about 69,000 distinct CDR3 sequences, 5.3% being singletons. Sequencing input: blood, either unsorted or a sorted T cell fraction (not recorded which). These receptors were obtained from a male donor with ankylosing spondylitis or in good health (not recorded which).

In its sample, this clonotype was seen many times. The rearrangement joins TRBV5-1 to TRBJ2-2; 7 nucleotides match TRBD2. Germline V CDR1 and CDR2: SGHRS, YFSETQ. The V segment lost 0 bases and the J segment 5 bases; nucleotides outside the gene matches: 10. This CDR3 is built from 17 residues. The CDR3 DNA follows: TGCGCCAGCAGCTTGGGTAGGGACTATCAAGGGACCGGGGAGCTGTTTTTT. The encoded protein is CASSLGRDYQGTGELFF.

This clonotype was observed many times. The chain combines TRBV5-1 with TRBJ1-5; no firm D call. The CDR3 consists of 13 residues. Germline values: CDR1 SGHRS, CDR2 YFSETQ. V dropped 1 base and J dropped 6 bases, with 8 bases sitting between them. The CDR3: CASSLSLGQPQHF. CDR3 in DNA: TGCGCCAGCAGCTTGTCTCTGGGTCAGCCCCAGCATTTT.

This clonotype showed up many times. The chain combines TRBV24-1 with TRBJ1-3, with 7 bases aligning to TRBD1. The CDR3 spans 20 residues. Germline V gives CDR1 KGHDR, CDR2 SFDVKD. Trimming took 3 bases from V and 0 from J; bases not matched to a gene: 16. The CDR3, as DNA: TGTGCCACCAGTGATCCTCACGACCCGGGACAGAAGTTCTCTGGAAACACCATATATTTT. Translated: CATSDPHDPGQKFSGNTIYF.

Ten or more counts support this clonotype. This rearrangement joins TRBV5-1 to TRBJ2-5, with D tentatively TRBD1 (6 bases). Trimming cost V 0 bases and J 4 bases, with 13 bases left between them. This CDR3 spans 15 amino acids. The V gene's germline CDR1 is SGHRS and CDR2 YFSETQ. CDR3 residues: CASSLGPRGGETQYF. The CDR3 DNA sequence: TGCGCCAGCAGCTTGGGGCCCCGAGGGGGAGAGACCCAGTACTTC. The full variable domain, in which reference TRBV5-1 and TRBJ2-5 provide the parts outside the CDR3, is KAGVTQTPRYLIKTRGQQVTLSCSPISGHRSVSWYQQTPGQGLQFLFEYFSETQRNKGNFPGRFSGRQFSNSRSEMNVSTLELGDSALYLCASSLGPRGGETQYFGPGTRLLVL.

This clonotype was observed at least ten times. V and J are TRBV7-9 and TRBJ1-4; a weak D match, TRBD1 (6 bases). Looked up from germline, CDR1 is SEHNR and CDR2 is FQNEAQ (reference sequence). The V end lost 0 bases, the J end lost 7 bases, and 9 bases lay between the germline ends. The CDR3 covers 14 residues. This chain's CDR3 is CASSLARGSEKLFF. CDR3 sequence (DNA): TGTGCCAGCAGCTTAGCCAGGGGAAGTGAAAAACTGTTTTTT.

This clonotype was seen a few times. The CDR3 bases are TGCAGTGTTCCGGATCCTTCTAACTATGGCTACACCTTC. It is translated as CSVPDPSNYGYTF. The chain is built from TRBV20-1 and TRBJ1-2; D gene unclear. From germline, CDR1 is DFQATT and CDR2 SNEGSKA (reference sequence). V lost 7 bases and J lost 0, with 12 bases in between. CDR3 size: 13 residues.

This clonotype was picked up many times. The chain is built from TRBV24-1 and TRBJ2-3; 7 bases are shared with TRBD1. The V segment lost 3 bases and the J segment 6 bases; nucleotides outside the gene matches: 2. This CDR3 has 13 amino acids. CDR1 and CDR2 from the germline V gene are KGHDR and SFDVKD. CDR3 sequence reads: CATSDRGLDTQYF. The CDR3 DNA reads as TGTGCCACCAGTGATAGGGGGCTGGATACGCAGTATTTT.

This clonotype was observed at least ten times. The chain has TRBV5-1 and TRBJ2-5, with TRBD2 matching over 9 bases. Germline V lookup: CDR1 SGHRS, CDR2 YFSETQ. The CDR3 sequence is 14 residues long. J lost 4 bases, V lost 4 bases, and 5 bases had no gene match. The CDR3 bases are TGCGCCAGCAGCAAGCGGGGGGCCGGAGAGACCCAGTACTTC. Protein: CASSKRGAGETQYF.

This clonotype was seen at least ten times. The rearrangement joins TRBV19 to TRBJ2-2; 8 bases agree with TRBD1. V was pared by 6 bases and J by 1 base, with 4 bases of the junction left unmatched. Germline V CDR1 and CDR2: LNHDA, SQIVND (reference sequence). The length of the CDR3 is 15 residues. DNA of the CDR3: TGTGCCAGTAGGACCGGGACAGGGAACACCGGGGAGCTGTTTTTT. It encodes CASRTGTGNTGELFF.

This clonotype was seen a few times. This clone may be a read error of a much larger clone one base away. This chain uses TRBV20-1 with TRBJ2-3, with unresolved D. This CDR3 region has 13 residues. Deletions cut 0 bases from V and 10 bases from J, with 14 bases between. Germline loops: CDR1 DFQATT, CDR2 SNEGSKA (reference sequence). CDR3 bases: TGCAGTGCTAGAGATTGGCAGTTTGATGCGCAGTATTTT. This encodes CSARDWQFDAQYF.

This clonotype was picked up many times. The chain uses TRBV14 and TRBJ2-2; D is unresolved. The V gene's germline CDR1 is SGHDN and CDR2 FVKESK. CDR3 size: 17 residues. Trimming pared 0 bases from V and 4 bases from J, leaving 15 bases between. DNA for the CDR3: TGTGCCAGCAGCCAAGATCTTGGTGTACACCCCACCGGGGAGCTGTTTTTT. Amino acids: CASSQDLGVHPTGELFF.

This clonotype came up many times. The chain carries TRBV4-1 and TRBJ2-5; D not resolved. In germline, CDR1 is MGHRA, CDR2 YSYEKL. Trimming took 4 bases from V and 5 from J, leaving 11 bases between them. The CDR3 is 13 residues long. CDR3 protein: CASSLVGRETQYF. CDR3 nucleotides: TGCGCCAGCAGCCTGGTCGGACGGGAGACCCAGTACTTC.

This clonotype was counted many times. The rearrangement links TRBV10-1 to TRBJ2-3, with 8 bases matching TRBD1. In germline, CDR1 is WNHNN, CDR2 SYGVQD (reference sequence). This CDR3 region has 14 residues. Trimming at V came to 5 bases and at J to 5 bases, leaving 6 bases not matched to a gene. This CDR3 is CASSQDREEDTQYF. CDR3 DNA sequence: TGCGCCAGCAGTCAGGACAGGGAGGAAGATACGCAGTATTTT.

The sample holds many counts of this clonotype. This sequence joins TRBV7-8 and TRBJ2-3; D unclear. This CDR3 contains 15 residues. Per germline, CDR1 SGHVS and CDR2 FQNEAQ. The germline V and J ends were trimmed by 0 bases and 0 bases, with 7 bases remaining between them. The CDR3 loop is CASSLAAASTDTQYF. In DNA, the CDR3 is TGTGCCAGCAGCTTAGCGGCAGCTAGCACAGATACGCAGTATTTT.

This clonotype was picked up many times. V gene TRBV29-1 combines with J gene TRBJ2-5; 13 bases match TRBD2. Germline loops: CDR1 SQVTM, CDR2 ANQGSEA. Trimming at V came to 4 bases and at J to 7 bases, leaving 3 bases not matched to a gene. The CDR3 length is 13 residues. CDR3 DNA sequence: TGCAGCGTTGGACTAGCGGGGGGAGGGACCCAGTACTTC. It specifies CSVGLAGGGTQYF.

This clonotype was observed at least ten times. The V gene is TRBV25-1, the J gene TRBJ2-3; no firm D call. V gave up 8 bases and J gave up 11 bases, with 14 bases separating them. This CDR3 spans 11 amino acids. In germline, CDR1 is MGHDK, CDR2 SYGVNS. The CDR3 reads CASFRSGMQYF. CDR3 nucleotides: TGTGCCAGCTTCCGCAGTGGTATGCAGTATTTT.

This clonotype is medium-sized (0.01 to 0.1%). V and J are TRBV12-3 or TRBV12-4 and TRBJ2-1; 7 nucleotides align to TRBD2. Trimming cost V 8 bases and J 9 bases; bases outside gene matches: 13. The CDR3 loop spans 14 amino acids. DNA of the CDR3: TGTGCCAGCTCCCGGCCTAGCGGAACCGGTGAGCAGTTCTTC. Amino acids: CASSRPSGTGEQFF.